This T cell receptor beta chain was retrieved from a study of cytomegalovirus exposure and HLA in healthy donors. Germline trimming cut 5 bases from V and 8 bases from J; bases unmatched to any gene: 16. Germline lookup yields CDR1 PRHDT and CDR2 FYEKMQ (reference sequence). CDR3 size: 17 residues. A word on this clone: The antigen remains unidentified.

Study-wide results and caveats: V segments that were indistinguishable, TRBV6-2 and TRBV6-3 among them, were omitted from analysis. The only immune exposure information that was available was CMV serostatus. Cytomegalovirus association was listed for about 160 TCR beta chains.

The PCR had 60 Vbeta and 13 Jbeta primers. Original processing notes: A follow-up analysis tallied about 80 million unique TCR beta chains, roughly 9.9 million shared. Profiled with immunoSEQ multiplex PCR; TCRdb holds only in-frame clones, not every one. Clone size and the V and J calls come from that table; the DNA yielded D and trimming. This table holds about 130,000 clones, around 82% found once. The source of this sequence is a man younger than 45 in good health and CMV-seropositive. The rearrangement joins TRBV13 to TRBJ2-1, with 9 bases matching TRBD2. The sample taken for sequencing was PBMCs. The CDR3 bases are TGTGCCAGCAGCACCCGACTAGCGGAGACCCTATTGGATGAGCAGTTCTTC. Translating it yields CASSTRLAETLLDEQFF. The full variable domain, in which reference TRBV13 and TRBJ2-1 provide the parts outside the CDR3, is AAGVIQSPRHLIKEKRETATLKCYPIPRHDTVYWYQQGPGQDPQFLISFYEKMQSDKGSIPDRFSAQQFSDYHSELNMSSLELGDSALYFCASSTRLAETLLDEQFFGPGTRLTVL.